Below are 22 T cell receptor beta chains sequenced from a single sample in a study of metastatic and nonmetastatic thyroid tumors. Thyroid surgery was performed in patients who had received no treatment beforehand. Through MiXCR, TCRdb re-clonotyped the PCR reads. The sample includes tens of thousands of clones, 33% of them seen just once. Sequencing used tumor tissue. The receptors derive from a female donor with papillary thyroid cancer or a benign thyroid nodule (not recorded which). Some clones in this sample may be carry-over from other donors' samples.

This clone is medium-sized in the sample. The gene calls are TRBV19 and TRBJ2-7, with 12 bases identical to TRBD2. Germline CDR1 LNHDA, CDR2 SQIVND (reference sequence). This CDR3 has 14 residues. V dropped 7 bases and J dropped 0; count of bases not matched to a gene: 1. CDR3 bases: TGTGCCAGTAAGACTAGCGGGAGCTCCTACGAGCAGTACTTC. Residues: CASKTSGSSYEQYF.

In this sample, this clone turned up a few times. The chain employs TRBV29-1 and TRBJ1-2, with D maybe TRBD1 (5 bases). The CDR3 extends over 12 amino acids. V lost 2 bases and J 4 bases, leaving 8 bases between the germline ends. Germline V gene lookup returns CDR1 SQVTM and CDR2 ANQGSEA. CDR3 DNA: TGCAGCGTTGAATCAGGGCCCTATGGCTACACCTTC. This codes for CSVESGPYGYTF. Variable domain in full (rest from reference TRBV29-1 and TRBJ1-2): SAVISQKPSRDICQRGTSLTIQCQVDSQVTMMFWYRQQPGQSLTLIATANQGSEATYESGFVIDKFPISRPNLTFSTLTVSNMSPEDSSIYLCSVESGPYGYTFGSGTRLTVV.

This clone turned up a few times. The rearrangement uses TRBV6-5 and TRBJ1-6; 9 bases are shared with TRBD1. V shed 4 bases and J 8 bases; nucleotides not matched to a gene: 12. Germline values: CDR1 MNHEY, CDR2 SVGAGI. The CDR3 has 17 amino acids. For the CDR3, the DNA is TGTGCCAGCAGTTCTACTACGACAGGGGGTAGGGATTCACCCCTCCACTTT. It codes for CASSSTTTGGRDSPLHF.

Regarding this clone: A read error may account for a junction end that differs from germline. V usage is TRBV9 and J usage is TRBJ2-3; D unresolved. CDR1 and CDR2 from the germline V gene are SGDLS and YYNGEE. The CDR3 is 14 residues long. Written as DNA, the CDR3 is TGTGCCAGCAGCGTAGTCACTGGCACAGATACACAGTATTTT. It codes for CASSVVTGTDTQYF.

The sample holds a few counts of this clone. The gene calls are TRBV12-3 or TRBV12-4 and TRBJ1-2; 7 nucleotides align to TRBD1. This CDR3 spans 14 amino acids. Unmatched junction bases numbered 10, after V lost 5 bases and J lost 7 bases. The CDR3 protein is CASSPPQGFLGYTF. The CDR3 coding sequence is TGTGCCAGCAGTCCACCACAGGGGTTCCTTGGCTACACCTTC.

This clone was seen a few times. This rearrangement joins TRBV28 to TRBJ2-7; maybe TRBD1 (6 bases). Germline lookup yields CDR1 MDHEN and CDR2 SYDVKM. The CDR3 spans 17 residues. V was cut by 3 bases and J by 0 bases, with 18 bases left in between. CDR3 sequence reads: CASSLQIRDIVSYEQYF. The DNA of the CDR3 is TGTGCCAGCAGTTTGCAGATCCGGGACATAGTCTCCTACGAGCAGTACTTC.

The rearrangement joins TRBV3-1 to TRBJ2-5; the D is unclear. CDR3 size: 13 residues. Trimming took off 0 bases at V and 3 bases at J, with 5 bases between the two ends. Germline V gene sequence: CDR1 LGHDT, CDR2 YNNKEL (reference sequence). This CDR3 reads CASSQEWKETQYF. As DNA, the CDR3 is TGTGCCAGCAGCCAAGAGTGGAAAGAGACCCAGTACTTC.

The rearrangement uses TRBV30 and TRBJ2-5, with D tentatively TRBD1 (6 bases). The V gene's germline CDR1 is GTSNPN and CDR2 SVGIG (reference sequence). CDR3 length: 16 residues. Trimming shortened V by 0 bases and J by 1 base, and 15 bases separated the two germline ends. The CDR3: CAWSVQWDIFQETQYF. The CDR3 nucleotides read TGTGCCTGGAGTGTACAGTGGGACATCTTCCAAGAGACCCAGTACTTC.

Judged by abundance, this clone is large. V and J are TRBV20-1 and TRBJ2-1; possible D gene TRBD1, 5 bases. Trimming took off 6 bases at V and 4 bases at J, with 16 bases between the two ends. CDR1 and CDR2 from the germline V gene are DFQATT and SNEGSKA (reference sequence). The CDR3 has 14 amino acids. The CDR3 reads CSATTLRQYNEQFF. The CDR3, as DNA: TGCAGTGCAACCACCCTCCGACAGTACAATGAGCAGTTCTTC.

This clone was recorded a few times. The CDR3, as DNA: TGTGCCAGCAGTTACTCGACAGGGAATAATTCACCCCTCCACTTT. It translates to CASSYSTGNNSPLHF. This chain joins TRBV6-5 and TRBJ1-6, with 7 bases identical to TRBD1. With V trimmed by 0 bases and J by 5 bases, 1 base remained unmatched. This CDR3 contains 15 residues. CDR1 MNHEY and CDR2 SVGAGI come from the germline V gene.

This clone turned up a few times. The chain couples TRBV7-3 to TRBJ2-6; D unresolved. Germline V gene data show CDR1 as SGHTA and CDR2 as FQGTGA. The V end was cut by 2 bases, the J end by 15 bases, with 11 bases between. CDR3 size: 12 residues. The CDR3 reads CASSLSLKPLTF. In DNA, the CDR3 is TGTGCCAGCAGCTTATCTCTAAAACCCCTGACTTTC.

This clone was detected once. The chain joins TRBV7-3 to TRBJ2-7, with D hard to call. The germline V gene has CDR1 SGHTA and CDR2 FQGTGA. V was trimmed by 1 base and J by 2 bases, leaving 9 bases between them. This CDR3 is built from 14 residues. The CDR3 loop is CASSLNVGPYEQYF. The CDR3 coding sequence is TGTGCCAGCAGCTTAAATGTCGGACCCTACGAGCAGTACTTC.

This clone was seen a few times. This chain links TRBV12-3 or TRBV12-4 with TRBJ2-1; 11 positions match TRBD2. This CDR3 is built from 14 residues. V gave up 7 bases and J gave up 5 bases; unmatched junction bases: 4. CDR3 sequence: CASTATSGDNEQFF. In DNA, the CDR3 is TGTGCCAGCACCGCGACTAGCGGGGACAATGAGCAGTTCTTC.

The chain recombines TRBV6-2 or TRBV6-3 with TRBJ2-2; 7 bases fit TRBD1. This CDR3 is built from 13 residues. V lost 8 bases, J lost 2 bases, and 2 bases stayed unmatched. Germline CDR1 and CDR2: MNHEY and SVGEGT. DNA for the CDR3: TGTGCCAGCGGGGACAGAAACACCGGGGAGCTGTTTTTT. Its translation is CASGDRNTGELFF.

This clone qualifies as large (0.1 to 1%). The rearrangement links TRBV20-1 to TRBJ2-1, with D unclear. CDR1 is DFQATT, CDR2 SNEGSKA, per germline (reference sequence). V lost 3 bases, J lost 10 bases, and 19 bases lay in between. This CDR3 has 14 amino acids. CDR3 region: CSARPWVQSREQFF. The CDR3 DNA is TGCAGTGCTAGGCCGTGGGTCCAGTCAAGGGAGCAGTTCTTC.

This clone appeared a few times. The rearrangement joins TRBV6-2 or TRBV6-3 to TRBJ2-1; D is unclear. Germline lookup yields CDR1 MNHEY and CDR2 SVGEGT. This CDR3 is built from 16 residues. Between the trimmed V and J ends, which lost 0 bases and 7 bases, there was a span of 16 bases. In nucleotides, the CDR3 is TGTGCCAGCAGTTACTCACGGAACCTCCCAGGTAATGAGCAGTTCTTC. Translation: CASSYSRNLPGNEQFF.

The chain links TRBV11-2 to TRBJ2-7; D might be TRBD2 (6 bases). Germline V gene lookup returns CDR1 SGHAT and CDR2 FQNNGV. This CDR3 has 15 amino acids. The V end lost 1 base, the J end lost 0 bases, and 10 bases lay between the germline ends. The chain's CDR3 is CASSLGFGGSYEQYF. The CDR3 region has the DNA TGTGCCAGCAGCTTAGGTTTCGGGGGCTCCTACGAGCAGTACTTC.

This clone appeared a few times. Other DNA sequences in the sample encode the same CDR3. V gene TRBV28 combines with J gene TRBJ1-1; the D is unclear. V lost 3 bases and J 8 bases, leaving 7 bases between the germline ends. Germline lookup yields CDR1 MDHEN and CDR2 SYDVKM. This CDR3 region has 11 residues. CDR3: CASSLAREAFF. The CDR3 DNA reads TGTGCCAGCAGTTTGGCCAGAGAAGCTTTCTTT. Full variable domain (missing parts from reference TRBV28 and TRBJ1-1): DVKVTQSSRYLVKRTGEKVFLECVQDMDHENMFWYRQDPGLGLRLIYFSYDVKMKEKGDIPEGYSVSREKKERFSLILESASTNQTSMYLCASSLAREAFFGQGTRLTVV.

This clone was picked up a small number of times. The chain recombines TRBV7-2 with TRBJ1-1, with a weak D call TRBD1 (6 bases). This CDR3 is 13 amino acids long. V was trimmed by 5 bases and J by 7 bases, leaving 14 bases between them. Germline CDR1 SGHTA, CDR2 FQGNSA. CDR3 bases: TGTGCCAGCAGCCTGTCCGGGACAAGTGAAGCTTTCTTT. Amino acid sequence: CASSLSGTSEAFF.

J is TRBJ2-1 and V is TRBV27, with TRBD2 matching over 9 bases. V lost 5 bases and J lost 9; bases outside the gene matches: 11. The CDR3 is 15 amino acids. In germline, CDR1 is MNHEY, CDR2 SMNVEV (reference sequence). CDR3 region: CASSGGGRAGREQFF. The CDR3 DNA is TGTGCCAGCAGTGGGGGCGGGAGGGCCGGGCGTGAGCAGTTCTTC.

Concerning this clone: This may come from a read error, since a much larger clone is one base off. The chain couples TRBV19 to TRBJ2-7; weak D call: TRBD1 (5 bases). CDR1 LNHDA and CDR2 SQIVND come from the germline V gene (reference sequence). The CDR3 covers 11 residues. V lost 7 bases to trimming and J lost 4 bases, with 8 bases between them. DNA of the CDR3: TGTGCCAGTATCTCAGGGTACGAGCAGTACTTC. Translation: CASISGYEQYF.

As DNA, the CDR3 is TGTGCCAGCAGTTTGACTAGCGGGGGGGGAGATACGCAGTATTTT. Translating gives CASSLTSGGGDTQYF. V usage is TRBV11-1 and J usage is TRBJ2-3, with 14 bases identical to TRBD2. V gave up 6 bases and J gave up 5 bases; unmatched junction bases: 4. Germline CDR1 reads SGHAT; CDR2 reads FQDESV (reference sequence). The length of the CDR3 is 15 residues.